The 29 T cell receptor beta chains below were found in one sample sequenced in a study of shared clonotypes between healthy human individuals. The table came from immunoSEQ multiplex PCR; TCRdb's copy has only in-frame clones and leaves some out. This sample has about 1.4 million clones, with roughly 97% found just once. Sequencing was done on a sample of naive CD4+ T cells sorted from blood. Noted subset: CD45RA+ positively selected. The receptors were sampled from a man aged 25-45 years in good health.

This chain joins TRBV28 and TRBJ2-2; D unclear. From germline, CDR1 is MDHEN and CDR2 SYDVKM. This CDR3 contains 16 residues. Trimming pared 4 bases from V and 0 bases from J, leaving 12 bases between. CDR3 residues: CASSSPDAANTGELFF. The DNA for the CDR3 is TGTGCCAGCAGTTCCCCGGACGCCGCGAACACCGGGGAGCTGTTTTTT.

This clone was counted a single time. The chain carries TRBV27 and TRBJ2-5; the D is unclear. Germline V lookup: CDR1 MNHEY, CDR2 SMNVEV (reference sequence). The CDR3 totals 16 residues. Deletions cut 3 bases from V and 5 bases from J, with 19 bases between. The CDR3 DNA reads as TGTGCCAGCAGTTTTGGGCCCCTCGATCCCATGGAGACCCAGTACTTC. Amino acids: CASSFGPLDPMETQYF.

A note on this clone: The sample carries other DNA sequences with the same CDR3. V usage is TRBV5-1 and J usage is TRBJ2-3, with 10 bases aligning to TRBD2. CDR1 and CDR2 from the germline V gene are SGHRS and YFSETQ. The J segment lost 2 bases and the V segment lost 4 bases, leaving 7 bases of the junction unmatched. CDR3 length equals 16 residues. Here the CDR3 DNA reads TGCGCCAGCAGCCCAGGACTAGCGGACTACACAGATACGCAGTATTTT. Its protein product is CASSPGLADYTDTQYF. Based on the CDR3 plus reference TRBV5-1 and TRBJ2-3, the full variable domain is KAGVTQTPRYLIKTRGQQVTLSCSPISGHRSVSWYQQTPGQGLQFLFEYFSETQRNKGNFPGRFSGRQFSNSRSEMNVSTLELGDSALYLCASSPGLADYTDTQYFGPGTRLTVL.

The chain uses TRBV2 and TRBJ1-3; no definite D call. The germline gives CDR1 SNHLY, CDR2 FYNNEI. This CDR3 is 15 amino acids long. With 9 bases removed from V and 4 bases from J, the gap between germline ends came to 19 bases. CDR3 sequence reads: CARSRTALGGNTIYF. The CDR3, as DNA: TGTGCCAGAAGTCGGACTGCCTTGGGGGGAAACACCATATATTTT.

The rearrangement links TRBV4-1 to TRBJ2-7; 10 nucleotides match TRBD2. V lost 1 base, J lost 0 bases, and 9 bases stayed unmatched. The germline V gene encodes CDR1 MGHRA and CDR2 YSYEKL. The CDR3 covers 18 residues. In DNA form, the CDR3 reads TGCGCCAGCAGCCAAGCCCGTGGACTAGCGGATAGCTCCTACGAGCAGTACTTC. This gives the protein CASSQARGLADSSYEQYF.

CDR3 nucleotide sequence: TGCGCCAGCAGCTCGAGGCCGGGGAAACAAGAGACCCAGTACTTC. Residues: CASSSRPGKQETQYF. This chain joins TRBV5-1 and TRBJ2-5; tentative D call: TRBD2 (5 bases). The V end was cut by 3 bases, the J end by 2 bases, with 14 bases between. The germline CDR1 and CDR2 sequences are SGHRS and YFSETQ. The CDR3 length is 15 residues.

The rearrangement links TRBV9 to TRBJ2-3; TRBD1 matches at 7 bases. The germline V gene encodes CDR1 SGDLS and CDR2 YYNGEE. Losses at the gene ends were 0 bases for V and 1 base for J; bases not matched to a gene: 5. This CDR3 comprises 16 residues. The CDR3 sequence is CASSVVPGGGTDTQYF. CDR3 sequence (DNA): TGTGCCAGCAGCGTAGTGCCAGGGGGAGGCACAGATACGCAGTATTTT.

The chain employs TRBV7-8 and TRBJ1-1, with D hard to call. The CDR3 is 13 amino acids. Trimming left V 1 base short and J 4 bases short, with 7 bases between. Germline V gene data show CDR1 as SGHVS and CDR2 as FQNEAQ. The CDR3 DNA reads TGTGCCAGCAGCTTAGATCCACCCACTGAAGCTTTCTTT. It translates to CASSLDPPTEAFF.

This chain joins TRBV11-3 and TRBJ2-7; 9 bases map to TRBD2. In germline, CDR1 is SGHNT, CDR2 YENEEA. The J segment lost 2 bases and the V segment lost 5 bases, leaving 7 bases of the junction unmatched. The CDR3 loop spans 15 amino acids. The CDR3 reads CASSLPGLAPYEQYF. The DNA of the CDR3 is TGTGCCAGCAGCCTGCCGGGACTAGCTCCCTACGAGCAGTACTTC.

This chain uses TRBV9 with TRBJ1-5; D is unclear. This CDR3 contains 15 residues. Germline V gene lookup returns CDR1 SGDLS and CDR2 YYNGEE. V dropped 2 bases and J dropped 5 bases, with 14 bases sitting between them. In DNA form, the CDR3 reads TGTGCCAGCAGCGTTACAATGGATAGGGATCAGCCCCAGCATTTT. This gives the protein CASSVTMDRDQPQHF.

The chain employs TRBV14 and TRBJ1-2; possibly TRBD1 for D (6 bases). This CDR3 is built from 13 residues. The germline V gene has CDR1 SGHDN and CDR2 FVKESK. The V gene lost 4 bases and the J gene lost 3 bases, with 9 bases spanning the gap. The CDR3 spells CASSPDSDYGYTF. In DNA, the CDR3 is TGTGCCAGCAGCCCGGACAGCGACTATGGCTACACCTTC.

V usage is TRBV9 and J usage is TRBJ2-3; the D gene is possibly TRBD2 (5 bases). Deletions cut 0 bases from V and 2 bases from J, with 16 bases between. The germline V gene has CDR1 SGDLS and CDR2 YYNGEE. The CDR3 has 17 amino acids. The CDR3 protein is CASSVAFRGADTDTQYF. As DNA, the CDR3 is TGTGCCAGCAGCGTAGCTTTTCGGGGAGCTGACACAGATACGCAGTATTTT.

The chain has TRBV7-8 and TRBJ2-7, with 7 bases identical to TRBD1. This CDR3 has 12 residues. Trimming took 5 bases from V and 5 from J; bases not matched to a gene: 3. The germline CDR1 and CDR2 sequences are SGHVS and FQNEAQ. The CDR3 reads CASSATGNEQYF. The CDR3 nucleotides read TGTGCCAGCAGCGCGACAGGGAACGAGCAGTACTTC.

V usage is TRBV6-1 and J usage is TRBJ2-5; 11 nucleotides match TRBD2. The germline CDR1 and CDR2 sequences are MNHNS and SASEGT. The CDR3 spans 14 residues. V shed 8 bases, J shed 7 bases, and the junction held 9 bases outside the gene matches. CDR3 bases: TGTGCCAGCGATAGGATAGCGGGAGGGGGGACCCAGTACTTC. Residues: CASDRIAGGGTQYF.

V gene TRBV6-1 combines with J gene TRBJ2-1, with D possibly being TRBD2 (5 bases). The V end lost 3 bases, the J end lost 2 bases, and 17 bases lay between the germline ends. The CDR3 has 17 residues. Germline V gene sequence: CDR1 MNHNS, CDR2 SASEGT. CDR3 amino acids: CASSEEFAGRTYNEQFF. CDR3 DNA: TGTGCCAGCAGTGAGGAGTTCGCGGGCAGAACCTACAATGAGCAGTTCTTC.

This chain links TRBV15 with TRBJ1-5; tentative D call: TRBD1 (5 bases). Germline CDR1 LNHNV, CDR2 YYDKDF (reference sequence). CDR3 size: 16 residues. Deletions cut 0 bases from V and 3 bases from J, with 12 bases between. The CDR3 bases are TGTGCCACCAGCAGAGAAGGGGCAGGCCTCAATCAGCCCCAGCATTTT. It encodes CATSREGAGLNQPQHF.

This sequence joins TRBV5-1 and TRBJ2-1; D assignment may be TRBD1 or TRBD2 (5 bases each). The CDR3 is 15 amino acids. V was trimmed by 5 bases and J by 6 bases, leaving 18 bases between them. Germline V gives CDR1 SGHRS, CDR2 YFSETQ. CDR3 bases: TGCGCCAGCAGGGTGGGGCTAGCCGACATCAATGAGCAGTTCTTC. This gives the protein CASRVGLADINEQFF.

On this clone: Within the sample, other DNA sequences also encode this same CDR3. The V and J genes are TRBV18 and TRBJ1-4; unclear D gene. The CDR3 is 13 residues long. Per the germline V gene, CDR1 is KGHSH and CDR2 is LQKENI. V was cut by 3 bases and J by 8 bases, with 10 bases left in between. Written as DNA, the CDR3 is TGTGCCAGCTCACCCCGAGGACGGGAAAAACTGTTTTTT. Translation: CASSPRGREKLFF.

V gene TRBV5-1 combines with J gene TRBJ2-3; D is ambiguous. The CDR3 runs to 14 residues. The germline V and J ends were trimmed by 4 bases and 3 bases, with 12 bases remaining between them. Germline loops: CDR1 SGHRS, CDR2 YFSETQ. The DNA of the CDR3 is TGCGCCAGCAGCCCCCTGTTGGGGACAGATACGCAGTATTTT. This gives the protein CASSPLLGTDTQYF.

On this clone: The same CDR3 also results from other DNA sequences found in this sample. The V gene is TRBV18, the J gene TRBJ1-5; no firm D call. The CDR3 runs 12 residues. Germline CDR1 is KGHSH and CDR2 is LQKENI. The germline V and J ends were trimmed by 0 bases and 7 bases, with 4 bases remaining between them. The CDR3 DNA sequence: TGTGCCAGCTCACCACCGGGACAGCCCCAGCATTTT. It translates to CASSPPGQPQHF.

The chain recombines TRBV2 with TRBJ2-1; the D gene is possibly TRBD1 (5 bases). Germline lookup yields CDR1 SNHLY and CDR2 FYNNEI. The V and J ends lost 6 bases and 4 bases respectively, with 16 bases between them. The CDR3 consists of 15 residues. CDR3 loop: CASRTDTRKYNEQFF. In nucleotides, the CDR3 is TGTGCCAGCAGGACAGACACGAGAAAGTACAATGAGCAGTTCTTC.

The chain carries TRBV6-1 and TRBJ2-1; D is unclear. V gave up 3 bases and J gave up 13 bases, with 13 bases separating them. This CDR3 comprises 12 residues. CDR1 and CDR2 from the germline V gene are MNHNS and SASEGT. The CDR3 DNA reads as TGTGCCAGCAGTGAGAGGCACCCCGAACAGTTCTTC. Translation: CASSERHPEQFF.

J is TRBJ2-7 and V is TRBV7-6, with 8 nucleotides matching TRBD2. CDR3 size: 14 residues. With V trimmed by 1 base and J by 7 bases, 6 bases remained unmatched. Germline V lookup: CDR1 SGHVS, CDR2 FNYEAQ. Here the CDR3 reads CASSLGAGVGEQYF. CDR3 coding DNA: TGTGCCAGCAGCTTAGGAGCGGGAGTAGGGGAGCAGTACTTC.

This rearrangement joins TRBV7-9 to TRBJ2-6; 7 positions agree with TRBD1. V lost 6 bases and J lost 1; bases outside the gene matches: 6. CDR1 SEHNR and CDR2 FQNEAQ come from the germline V gene (reference sequence). The CDR3 is made up of 16 amino acids. CDR3 DNA sequence: TGTGCCAGCAGATTCAACAGGGGTTCTGGGGCCAACGTCCTGACTTTC. The encoded protein is CASRFNRGSGANVLTF.

DNA of the CDR3: TGTGCCAGCAGTTCCGATGGCTACACCTTC. As protein: CASSSDGYTF. V gene TRBV7-9 combines with J gene TRBJ1-2; D is unclear. Trimming removed 6 bases at V and 6 bases at J, with 5 bases between. The CDR3 covers 10 residues. The germline V gene encodes CDR1 SEHNR and CDR2 FQNEAQ (reference sequence). The full variable domain, with the rest looked up from reference TRBV7-9 and TRBJ1-2, is DTGVSQNPRHKITKRGQNVTFRCDPISEHNRLYWYRQTLGQGPEFLTYFQNEAQLEKSRLLSDRFSAERPKGSFSTLEIQRTEQGDSAMYLCASSSDGYTFGSGTRLTVV.

The CDR3 DNA reads as TGTGCCAGCCAGATTTGGGGTCGGGACGAGCAGTACTTC. This gives the protein CASQIWGRDEQYF. The rearrangement joins TRBV28 to TRBJ2-7; D is unclear. With 8 bases removed from V and 5 bases from J, the gap between germline ends came to 16 bases. The CDR3 spans 13 residues. Germline values: CDR1 MDHEN, CDR2 SYDVKM.

The chain has TRBV2 and TRBJ2-7; D may be TRBD1 (5 bases). This CDR3 is 13 amino acids long. Germline V gene data show CDR1 as SNHLY and CDR2 as FYNNEI. The V end was cut by 1 base, the J end by 7 bases, with 11 bases between. The CDR3 region is CASSEVQGTEQYF. The CDR3 DNA reads as TGTGCCAGCAGTGAAGTGCAGGGAACGGAGCAGTACTTC.

The rearrangement links TRBV5-1 to TRBJ2-4; 8 nucleotides align to TRBD1. With 4 bases clipped from V and 11 bases from J, the junction kept 11 bases outside the gene matches. The length of the CDR3 is 14 residues. Germline CDR1 SGHRS, CDR2 YFSETQ. The CDR3 region is CASSRLTQGALQYF. CDR3 DNA: TGCGCCAGCAGCAGACTTACCCAGGGGGCACTTCAGTACTTC. Together with reference TRBV5-1 and TRBJ2-4, the CDR3 gives the full variable domain: KAGVTQTPRYLIKTRGQQVTLSCSPISGHRSVSWYQQTPGQGLQFLFEYFSETQRNKGNFPGRFSGRQFSNSRSEMNVSTLELGDSALYLCASSRLTQGALQYFGAGTRLSVL.

This clone was observed a handful of times. This chain uses TRBV7-9 with TRBJ1-1; D is undetermined. Germline CDR1 and CDR2: SEHNR and FQNEAQ (reference sequence). Trimming cost V 4 bases and J 4 bases, with 10 bases left between them. The CDR3 length is 13 residues. The CDR3: CASSSDWGTEAFF. Written as DNA, the CDR3 is TGTGCCAGCAGCTCCGACTGGGGCACTGAAGCTTTCTTT.